The 20 T cell receptor beta chains reported below all come from one sample, sequenced in a study of identical twins. TCRdb reprocessed the 5' RACE reads via MiXCR and lists one record per CDR3 protein. The sample has more than 1.5 million distinct CDR3 sequences, about 32% seen once; the top ten hold about 0.27%. The source material was cord blood. The source is a newborn girl in good health.

V and J are TRBV20-1 and TRBJ1-4, with D possibly matching TRBD1 (5 bases). The CDR3 totals 15 residues. Germline CDR1 DFQATT, CDR2 SNEGSKA (reference sequence). Trimming took off 0 bases at V and 8 bases at J, with 16 bases between the two ends. CDR3 amino acids: CSARDMGGSGEKLFF. CDR3 nucleotide sequence: TGCAGTGCTAGAGATATGGGGGGGTCAGGCGAAAAACTGTTTTTT.

This clonotype was detected a few times. This rearrangement joins TRBV7-2 to TRBJ2-1; D is undetermined. Trimming took off 1 base at V and 3 bases at J, with 10 bases between the two ends. CDR3 length: 15 residues. Germline V CDR1 and CDR2: SGHTA, FQGNSA. CDR3 DNA sequence: TGTGCCAGCAGCTTAGACAGACTTTACTACAATGAGCAGTTCTTC. This sequence encodes CASSLDRLYYNEQFF. The full variable domain, with the rest looked up from reference TRBV7-2 and TRBJ2-1, is GAGVSQSPSNKVTEKGKDVELRCDPISGHTALYWYRQSLGQGLEFLIYFQGNSAPDKSGLPSDRFSAERTGGSVSTLTIQRTQQEDSAVYLCASSLDRLYYNEQFFGPGTRLTVL.

V is TRBV28 and J is TRBJ2-4; D gene ambiguous. The CDR3 is 14 residues long. Germline-derived CDR1 and CDR2 are MDHEN and SYDVKM. V lost 2 bases to trimming and J lost 13 bases, with 18 bases between them. The CDR3 here is CASSLGQSQWAQYF. The CDR3 coding sequence is TGTGCCAGCAGTTTAGGCCAGTCGCAATGGGCCCAGTACTTC.

In its sample, this clonotype was seen a few times. The rearrangement uses TRBV21-1 and TRBJ1-1; TRBD1, as called in the table, went unchecked against the DNA. TRBV21-1 is marked as a pseudogene. There are 16 residues in the CDR3. CDR3 loop: CASSKALAGENTEAFF. The CDR3 bases are TGTGCCAGCAGCAAAGCGCTCGCGGGCGAGAACACTGAAGCTTTCTTT.

There are a few counts of this clonotype. This rearrangement joins TRBV5-1 to TRBJ1-2; the D gene is possibly TRBD1 (5 bases). With 0 bases removed from V and 4 bases from J, the gap between germline ends came to 10 bases. This CDR3 has 14 amino acids. The germline V gene has CDR1 SGHRS and CDR2 YFSETQ. The DNA of the CDR3 is TGCGCCAGCAGCTTGGTTGGGGGTTCCTATGGCTACACCTTC. This translates into CASSLVGGSYGYTF. Complete variable domain (other parts from reference TRBV5-1 and TRBJ1-2): KAGVTQTPRYLIKTRGQQVTLSCSPISGHRSVSWYQQTPGQGLQFLFEYFSETQRNKGNFPGRFSGRQFSNSRSEMNVSTLELGDSALYLCASSLVGGSYGYTFGSGTRLTVV.

This clonotype showed up just a few times. The CDR3 DNA reads as TGTGCCAGCACCAGGGGGCGGGACAGCTCCTACGAGCAGTACTTC. It codes for CASTRGRDSSYEQYF. J is TRBJ2-7 and V is TRBV6-6, with 8 bases aligning to TRBD1. J was trimmed by 0 bases and V by 7 bases; bases with no gene match: 8. The length of the CDR3 is 15 residues. Germline CDR1 reads MNHNY; CDR2 reads SVGAGI (reference sequence).

This clonotype was seen at least ten times. This chain links TRBV12-3 or TRBV12-4 with TRBJ2-5; D may be TRBD1 (6 bases). The CDR3 consists of 15 residues. Trimming removed 5 bases from V and 5 bases from J, with 18 bases in between. CDR3 DNA sequence: TGTGCCAGCAGTCAAAACACAGGGTTCCGGGAGACCCAGTACTTC. Protein: CASSQNTGFRETQYF.

This clonotype was counted ten times or more. This chain uses TRBV4-2 with TRBJ2-4; 7 positions agree with TRBD2. Germline-derived CDR1 and CDR2 are LGHNA and YNFKEQ. This CDR3 is built from 18 residues. Trimming at V came to 0 bases and at J to 0 bases, leaving 8 bases not matched to a gene. CDR3 amino acids: CASSQEGPSGRAKNIQYF. The CDR3 DNA is TGTGCCAGCAGCCAAGAGGGGCCTAGCGGTAGAGCCAAAAACATTCAGTACTTC.

This clonotype showed up just a few times. This rearrangement joins TRBV5-1 to TRBJ2-1, with D uncertain. The germline V gene encodes CDR1 SGHRS and CDR2 YFSETQ. The CDR3 is made up of 14 amino acids. Trimming cost V 4 bases and J 5 bases, with 13 bases left between them. The CDR3 DNA reads TGCGCCAGCAGCCTCGGTCTGCCTCACAATGAGCAGTTCTTC. This sequence encodes CASSLGLPHNEQFF.

This clonotype was seen a handful of times. At one end, the junction sequence differs from germline, possibly due to a read error. V is TRBV20-1 and J is TRBJ2-3; 10 bases are a match to TRBD2. Per germline, CDR1 DFQATT and CDR2 SNEGSKA (reference sequence). CDR3 size: 12 residues. CDR3 sequence (DNA): TGCAGTCCTAGCGGGAGAACAGATACGCAGTATTTT. It codes for CSPSGRTDTQYF.

With respect to this clonotype: A single base separates this from a much larger clone, so it may be a read error. The CDR3 loop is CASSDGRNTQYF. The CDR3 nucleotides read TGTGCCTCCAGTGATGGACGGAATACGCAGTATTTT. This chain uses TRBV24-1 with TRBJ2-3; D is ambiguous. The CDR3 has 12 residues. The germline V gene has CDR1 KGHDR and CDR2 SFDVKD.

This clonotype was observed a few times. The chain has TRBV27 and TRBJ2-1; possible D gene TRBD1, 5 bases. Between the trimmed V and J ends, which lost 3 bases and 3 bases, there was a span of 12 bases. The CDR3 contains 15 residues. Germline values: CDR1 MNHEY, CDR2 SMNVEV (reference sequence). The CDR3 DNA sequence: TGTGCCAGCAGTTTCAGGCAGGGTAACTACAATGAGCAGTTCTTC. It translates to CASSFRQGNYNEQFF.

V and J are TRBV2 and TRBJ1-1; TRBD1 is a possible D gene (5 bases). Per germline, CDR1 SNHLY and CDR2 FYNNEI. The ends were cut back, 6 bases at V and 3 bases at J, with 8 bases in the middle. The CDR3 runs to 12 residues. In nucleotides, the CDR3 is TGTGCCAGCAGAGCGGGACACACTGAAGCTTTCTTT. It translates to CASRAGHTEAFF.

This sequence joins TRBV27 and TRBJ2-1, with TRBD2 matching 7 bases. The CDR3 extends over 15 amino acids. The ends lost 2 bases at V and 4 bases at J; junction bases unmatched: 5. Germline values: CDR1 MNHEY, CDR2 SMNVEV (reference sequence). The CDR3 DNA reads TGTGCCAGCAGTTTAATGGCTAGCGGTTACAATGAGCAGTTCTTC. Translated: CASSLMASGYNEQFF.

The rearrangement uses TRBV5-1 and TRBJ2-3; TRBD2 agrees at 10 bases. V shed 2 bases and J 2 bases; nucleotides not matched to a gene: 5. The V gene's germline CDR1 is SGHRS and CDR2 YFSETQ. The CDR3 length is 16 residues. The chain's CDR3 is CASSFTSGVITDTQYF. The CDR3 DNA reads TGCGCCAGCAGCTTCACTAGCGGGGTTATCACAGATACGCAGTATTTT.

The V gene is TRBV20-1, the J gene TRBJ1-3, with a possible D match to TRBD1 (5 bases). V was trimmed by 3 bases and J by 2 bases, leaving 17 bases between them. CDR1 and CDR2 (germline): DFQATT, SNEGSKA (reference sequence). The CDR3 totals 16 residues. CDR3 nucleotide sequence: TGCAGTGCTAGCCCCAGATCCCCCAGGGCTGGAAACACCATATATTTT. Amino acids: CSASPRSPRAGNTIYF.

The chain carries TRBV6-5 and TRBJ1-2, with a tentative D call TRBD1 (6 bases). Trimming stripped 2 bases from V and 4 bases from J, with 17 bases between. The CDR3 sequence is 16 residues long. Germline V gene sequence: CDR1 MNHEY, CDR2 SVGAGI. The CDR3 DNA reads TGTGCCAGCAGTTACAATTCGGGCAGGGGCCTCTATGGCTACACCTTC. It is translated as CASSYNSGRGLYGYTF.

The J gene is TRBJ2-7, the V gene TRBV12-3 or TRBV12-4; no clear D gene. The CDR3 contains 16 residues. Trimming left V 0 bases short and J 0 bases short, with 12 bases between. DNA of the CDR3: TGTGCCAGCAGTTTAGCGCCGGGTGCCAACTCCTACGAGCAGTACTTC. It encodes CASSLAPGANSYEQYF.

This clonotype has more than one count but fewer than ten. V usage is TRBV11-2 and J usage is TRBJ2-1; TRBD2 matches 15 bases. Germline CDR1 reads SGHAT; CDR2 reads FQNNGV. V was pared by 4 bases and J by 6 bases, with 10 bases of the junction left unmatched. The CDR3 totals 18 residues. Here the CDR3 reads CASSSLSGTSGRFNEQFF. The CDR3 coding sequence is TGTGCCAGCAGCTCCCTTTCCGGGACTAGCGGGAGGTTCAATGAGCAGTTCTTC.

The gene calls are TRBV27 and TRBJ2-1; 8 bases line up with TRBD2. The CDR3 spans 16 residues. V shed 5 bases and J 0 bases; nucleotides not matched to a gene: 6. Germline CDR1 is MNHEY and CDR2 is SMNVEV (reference sequence). CDR3 sequence (DNA): TGTGCCAGCAGTATGATCAGCGGGAGCTCCTACAATGAGCAGTTCTTC. Amino acid sequence: CASSMISGSSYNEQFF.